Described below is a single T cell receptor (beta chain) sequence and its context. The target antigen is unknown. After removal of 0 bases from V and 1 base from J, the junction contained 3 bases not matched to a gene. The CDR3 sequence is 15 residues long. CDR1 and CDR2 from the germline V gene are SGHRS and YFSETQ. Tregs were sorted as CD4+CD25+CD127-/low cells. The study's findings and limits: Tumor memory CD4+ T cell TCR gene usage clustered with blood and lymph node memory CD4+ cells and lymph node naive CD4+ cells. The larger-cohort validation was restricted to a single TCR beta V-J rearrangement rather than whole repertoires. Greatest tumor Treg TCR overlap was with tumor naive CD4+ cells.

Semi-nested PCR with Nested Universal Primer A followed constant-region reverse priming of full-length variable regions. A single record per CDR3 protein comes from TCRdb applying MiXCR to the 5' RACE reads. The table includes about 9,800 distinct CDR3 sequences, roughly 25% detected once. The sequenced sample consisted of Tregs sorted from blood. The sequence was collected from a female donor with breast cancer. The J gene is TRBJ1-1, the V gene TRBV5-1, with 7 bases identical to TRBD1. CDR3 coding DNA: TGCGCCAGCAGCTTGGAATGGACAGGGAACACTGAAGCTTTCTTT. It codes for CASSLEWTGNTEAFF.